This TCR beta chain was identified in a study of blood T cell repertoires in COVID-19 (dated by TCRdb to the early 2020s). Describing the broader study: Collaborator samples came from the United States, Italy and Spain and covered acute and convalescent phases of COVID-19. The prospective study material was composed of cDNA or gDNA derived from T cells, B-cell-depleted T cells, or PBMCs. Deeply sampled blood TCRbeta repertoires from subjects exposed to, actively infected with, or recovered from COVID-19 were included in the dataset. The repertoires were made available in a free public database intended to serve as a resource for research on the immune response to SARS-CoV-2. Samples were obtained from the ongoing ImmuneRACE study (first 160 participants) and from roughly 1,300 subjects provided by 6 global collaborators. Sample metadata almost always included a de-identified subject ID, COVID-19 status, age in years and sex. Where available, HLA class I and class II types were taken from metadata supplied by the sample provider and were not determined by assay-based typing. Overall study outcomes, separate from this receptor: The quantity of clinical and demographic metadata differed by source and by participant and was supplied without curation.

TCRbeta CDR3 regions were amplified from genomic DNA by means of the immunoSEQ Assay, a bias-controlled multiplex PCR. On the authors' methods: The number of nucleated cells in each sample was estimated from the amplification of reference gene primers within the assay. To quantify the absolute abundance of each unique TCRbeta CDR3 rearrangement, sequence reads were collapsed and filtered. For each sample, productive Simpson clonality was calculated by taking the square root of Simpson's diversity index across productive rearrangements. Here the immuneACCESS table is served through TCRdb, limited to in-frame sequences with V and J called. Missing clones are a known gap in these copies; in checked studies unresolved V genes cover under half, and the rest lacks a known reason. For V, J and clone size, that table is used; D and trimming come from the DNA. For this sample the table gives 430,000 or so clones, of which roughly 90% were detected only once. In total, the top ten clones hold approximately 2% of the sample.

The CDR3, from cysteine to phenylalanine, totals 13 residues. Just CDR3 DNA is preserved here, 39 bases in frame from base 1. CDR1 is given as SNHLY and CDR2 as FYNNEI, both from the germline V gene. Trimmed from V: 10 bases; trimmed from J: 9 bases; junction bases lacking a gene match: 12. Enrolling through a virtual design, the prospective study's participants ranged in age from roughly 18 to 90 years and lived across approximately 25 United States geographic areas. Cohort assignment in the prospective study relied on participant-reported clinical history from a screening survey and a study questionnaire. Recovered participants in ImmuneRACE Cohort 3 were defined by two consecutive negative NP/OP PCR tests, clearance by a healthcare professional, or resolution of symptoms. Each participant in the prospective study had whole blood, serum and a nasopharyngeal or oropharyngeal swab collected by mobile phlebotomists. Additional blood draws and questionnaires over an approximately 2-month period could optionally be provided by prospective study participants. Blood samples from the prospective study were shipped frozen or at room temperature prior to DNA extraction.

Remarks on this clone: Its specific antigen is unknown. No clone much larger than this one lies a single base away; base qualities are absent.

The sequencing sample was made of PBMCs or T cells enriched from blood (not recorded which). This chain is built from TRBV2 and TRBJ2-1; TRBD2 lines up with 7 middle nucleotides. The TCR originated in a woman aged 40 to 50 who had recovered from COVID-19. The CDR3 amino acid sequence is: CATGLGFLGEQFF. In nucleotides, the sequence is TGTGCCACCGGACTAGGGTTTTTGGGTGAGCAGTTCTTC.